The 9 T cell receptor beta chains given below trace back to one sample, sequenced in a study of T cell clonotyping in hematopoietic cell transplantation. The assay was immunoSEQ multiplex PCR, and TCRdb's table has in-frame clones only and misses some. The repertoire holds around 11,000 clones, with roughly nine tenths as singletons. Specimen: PBMCs, collected 100 days after allogeneic stem cell transplant. Source of these receptors: a female patient over 55 who had an allogeneic stem cell transplant from an unrelated donor, so the T cells may come from the graft donor. Some clones in this sample may be carry-over from other donors' samples.

V usage is TRBV27 and J usage is TRBJ2-2, with TRBD2 as a possible D gene (6 bases). The CDR3 is made up of 16 amino acids. Trimming stripped 3 bases from V and 7 bases from J, with 18 bases between. From germline, CDR1 is MNHEY and CDR2 SMNVEV (reference sequence). The CDR3, as DNA: TGTGCCAGCAGTTTGCTAGCGTTCAGTCCGGGCGGGGAGCTGTTTTTT. Its protein is CASSLLAFSPGGELFF.

The chain uses TRBV5-6 and TRBJ2-7, with D unclear. This CDR3 is 14 amino acids long. In germline, CDR1 is SGHDT, CDR2 YYEEEE. V lost 1 base, J lost 3 bases, and 11 bases lay in between. CDR3 sequence: CASSLSRWSYEQYF. For the CDR3, the DNA is TGTGCCAGCAGCTTGAGCAGGTGGAGCTACGAGCAGTACTTC.

The V call is TRBV28, the J call TRBJ1-2, with unresolved D. The germline V and J ends were trimmed by 4 bases and 7 bases, with 10 bases remaining between them. This CDR3 is built from 12 residues. Germline CDR1 reads MDHEN; CDR2 reads SYDVKM. The CDR3 spells CASSSGGGGYTF. The CDR3 DNA is TGTGCCAGCAGTTCTGGTGGAGGTGGCTACACCTTC.

The chain links TRBV5-6 to TRBJ1-5; D is unresolved. V was trimmed by 0 bases and J by 5 bases, leaving 15 bases between them. The CDR3 has 16 residues. The V gene's germline CDR1 is SGHDT and CDR2 YYEEEE. CDR3 coding DNA: TGTGCCAGCAGCTTGGGAGCTGGGGTAAGGGATCAGCCCCAGCATTTT. Residues: CASSLGAGVRDQPQHF.

V usage is TRBV7-9 and J usage is TRBJ2-4; tentative D call: TRBD1 (6 bases). The CDR3 runs 17 residues. Germline V gives CDR1 SEHNR, CDR2 FQNEAQ (reference sequence). V shed 1 base and J shed 7 bases, with 20 bases lying between them. The CDR3 nucleotides are TGTGCCAGCAGCTTAGGTCCAGGGGTCGCGAGCGCTAACATTCAGTACTTC. It translates to CASSLGPGVASANIQYF.

This clone occurred once. The chain joins TRBV13 to TRBJ2-7; a possible D gene is TRBD2 (5 bases). Germline V CDR1 and CDR2: PRHDT, FYEKMQ (reference sequence). This CDR3 has 16 amino acids. Trimming removed 5 bases from V and 5 bases from J, with 22 bases in between. DNA for the CDR3: TGTGCCAGCAGCCGCTCAGAGGGAGCTTTGTGGGACGAGCAGTACTTC. Translation gives CASSRSEGALWDEQYF.

The rearrangement links TRBV4-3 to TRBJ2-2; D possibly corresponds to TRBD2 (5 bases). This CDR3 is built from 15 residues. Germline CDR1 LGHNA, CDR2 YSLEER. Trimming removed 4 bases from V and 5 bases from J, with 14 bases in between. The CDR3 here is CASSRLVGATGELFF. Here the CDR3 DNA reads TGCGCCAGCAGCCGTCTGGTGGGAGCAACCGGGGAGCTGTTTTTT.

The chain couples TRBV7-3 to TRBJ2-7, with 8 bases that match TRBD1. Germline V gene sequence: CDR1 SGHTA, CDR2 FQGTGA. The CDR3 runs to 14 residues. V trimming: 1 base; J trimming: 5 bases; junction bases outside the gene matches: 4. CDR3 nucleotides: TGTGCCAGCAGCTTAATCGCAGGGGGCGACGAGCAGTACTTC. Translated: CASSLIAGGDEQYF.

The chain links TRBV14 to TRBJ2-2; 7 nucleotides match TRBD2. V lost 2 bases, J lost 7 bases, and 4 bases stayed unmatched. CDR3 length: 14 residues. Germline V gene sequence: CDR1 SGHDN, CDR2 FVKESK. CDR3 bases: TGTGCCAGCAGCCAACAACTAGCGAGCGGGGAGCTGTTTTTT. Its protein product is CASSQQLASGELFF.